Each of the 11 T cell receptor beta chains below was sequenced from the same sample in a study of T cell responses to AZD1222 COVID-19 vaccine. The protocol was immunoSEQ multiplex PCR, while the TCRdb copy is restricted to in-frame clones and leaves out a portion. Among around 130,000 clones listed, about 89% were seen once. Material: peripheral blood, obtained on day 0 of AZD1222 vaccination. The receptors here all came from an adult in good health.

This chain's CDR3 is CASSLTDQGGYTF. The CDR3 nucleotides are TGTGCCAGCAGTTTAACGGACCAAGGGGGCTACACCTTC. The V gene is TRBV28, the J gene TRBJ1-2; D remains unclear. Trimming cost V 2 bases and J 8 bases, with 12 bases left between them. From germline, CDR1 is MDHEN and CDR2 SYDVKM. This CDR3 contains 13 residues.

This rearrangement joins TRBV7-9 to TRBJ1-2, with D possibly TRBD1 on 6 matching bases. Germline V gene data show CDR1 as SEHNR and CDR2 as FQNEAQ (reference sequence). The ends were cut back, 1 base at V and 8 bases at J, with 14 bases in the middle. This CDR3 is built from 14 residues. In DNA, the CDR3 is TGTGCCAGCAGCTTAGATGCGGGGGCGCAAGGCTACACCTTC. Translation: CASSLDAGAQGYTF.

The J gene is TRBJ1-6, the V gene TRBV28; no clear D. Trimming left V 5 bases short and J 7 bases short, with 15 bases between. This CDR3 region has 15 residues. Germline V CDR1 and CDR2: MDHEN, SYDVKM. The CDR3 spells CASSPSAGLNSPLHF. The CDR3 DNA reads as TGTGCCAGCAGTCCTTCGGCAGGCCTCAATTCACCCCTCCACTTT.

The chain is built from TRBV5-1 and TRBJ1-1, with 7 bases identical to TRBD1. Trimming at V came to 4 bases and at J to 6 bases, leaving 12 bases not matched to a gene. Germline-derived CDR1 and CDR2 are SGHRS and YFSETQ. The CDR3 consists of 15 residues. CDR3 nucleotides: TGCGCCAGCAGCCCAGCGACAGGGAAGGCAGCTGAAGCTTTCTTT. Protein product: CASSPATGKAAEAFF. The full variable domain, completed using reference TRBV5-1 and TRBJ1-1, is KAGVTQTPRYLIKTRGQQVTLSCSPISGHRSVSWYQQTPGQGLQFLFEYFSETQRNKGNFPGRFSGRQFSNSRSEMNVSTLELGDSALYLCASSPATGKAAEAFFGQGTRLTVV.

For this clone: A junction end diverges from the germline sequence, so it may reflect a read error. This chain links TRBV15 with TRBJ2-1, with a weak D call TRBD1 (5 bases). This CDR3 comprises 11 residues. Per germline, CDR1 LNHNV and CDR2 YYDKDF (reference sequence). CDR3 residues: CATSGDSEQFF. The DNA of the CDR3 is TGTGCCACCAGCGGAGACAGTGAGCAGTTCTTC.

This chain links TRBV3-1 (or the pseudogene TRBV3-2) with TRBJ2-3; 7 bases line up with TRBD2. Looked up from germline, CDR1 is LGHDT and CDR2 is YNNKEL (reference sequence). The CDR3 is 14 amino acids. J was trimmed by 1 base and V by 4 bases; bases with no gene match: 2. CDR3 in amino acids: CASSLGRGTDTQYF. The CDR3, as DNA: TGTGCCAGCAGCCTTGGGAGGGGCACAGATACGCAGTATTTT.

The chain uses TRBV20-1 and TRBJ2-2; a possible D gene is TRBD1 (6 bases). CDR1 DFQATT and CDR2 SNEGSKA come from the germline V gene (reference sequence). The CDR3 is 13 amino acids. Trimming took off 3 bases at V and 5 bases at J, with 10 bases between the two ends. This chain's CDR3 is CSASRQGTGELFF. The CDR3 DNA reads TGCAGTGCTAGTCGGCAGGGGACCGGGGAGCTGTTTTTT.

The V and J genes are TRBV5-1 and TRBJ2-2, with D unresolved. Trimming shortened V by 0 bases and J by 6 bases, and 9 bases separated the two germline ends. The CDR3 extends over 14 amino acids. Germline V lookup: CDR1 SGHRS, CDR2 YFSETQ. CDR3 sequence: CASSLGAAPGELFF. CDR3 DNA: TGCGCCAGCAGCTTGGGGGCCGCACCCGGGGAGCTGTTTTTT.

This chain uses TRBV7-2 with TRBJ1-1, with a weak D call TRBD1 (6 bases). Trimming removed 2 bases at V and 0 bases at J, with 7 bases between. The germline gives CDR1 SGHTA, CDR2 FQGNSA. The CDR3 loop spans 14 amino acids. DNA for the CDR3: TGTGCCAGCAGCTTAAGGACAGTGAACACTGAAGCTTTCTTT. Protein product: CASSLRTVNTEAFF.

This chain links TRBV6-5 with TRBJ1-4, with no clear D. The CDR3 is 14 residues long. The germline CDR1 and CDR2 sequences are MNHEY and SVGAGI. The V end was cut by 6 bases, the J end by 8 bases, with 16 bases between. The DNA of the CDR3 is TGTGCCAGCAGCGATAGGGTCCCATGGGAAAAACTGTTTTTT. This translates into CASSDRVPWEKLFF.

This clone occurred a few times. J is TRBJ1-2 and V is TRBV19; D gene ambiguous. The CDR3 runs to 13 residues. V shed 2 bases and J shed 8 bases, with 12 bases lying between them. Germline assignment: CDR1 LNHDA and CDR2 SQIVND (reference sequence). The DNA of the CDR3 is TGTGCCAGTAGTATACAGCCTGCCGGAGGCTACACCTTC. Amino acid sequence: CASSIQPAGGYTF.